These 24 T cell receptor beta chains were all obtained from the same sample, sequenced in a study of T-cell memory formation after mild COVID-19 listed by TCRdb under 2021. Library prep was done by 5' RACE. This sample was sequenced with an Illumina NovaSeq 6000. TCRdb reprocessing: public reads trimmed at Q25 with fastp, clones called with MiXCR, in-frame beta chains kept. Rows matching on CDR3 protein sequence are summarized as one entry with the most common DNA and genes. The sample table contains about 600,000 distinct CDR3 sequences; only one count was recorded for roughly 22% of them. The ten most abundant clones make up around 7.7% of the sample. Sequenced: PBMCs or a T cell subset sorted from them (not recorded which). These receptors were collected from an adult woman who had mild COVID-19 (a few samples of this study predate the infection). The sample titles of this study are shuffled in the database, so cell type and time point are left out; the donor was told from shared clones.

A few counts support this clonotype. CDR3 DNA sequence: TGTGCCTGCTCGCACGGAACAGGCCCAGATACGCAGTATTTT. Translation gives CACSHGTGPDTQYF. The rearrangement uses TRBV30 and TRBJ2-3; tentatively, D is TRBD1 (5 bases). V shed 6 bases and J shed 4 bases, with 17 bases lying between them. Germline lookup yields CDR1 GTSNPN and CDR2 SVGIG (reference sequence). The CDR3 totals 14 residues.

The J gene is TRBJ2-7, the V gene TRBV15; D may be TRBD1 (6 bases). V was cut by 0 bases and J by 6 bases, with 15 bases left in between. Per germline, CDR1 LNHNV and CDR2 YYDKDF (reference sequence). The CDR3 contains 15 residues. As DNA, the CDR3 is TGTGCCACCAGCAGAGAGGAGATGGGGGCGGGCGAGCAGTACTTC. It encodes CATSREEMGAGEQYF. Supplemented by reference TRBV15 and TRBJ2-7, the full variable domain reads DAMVIQNPRYQVTQFGKPVTLSCSQTLNHNVMYWYQQKSSQAPKLLFHYYDKDFNNEADTPDNFQSRRPNTSFCFLDIRSPGLGDTAMYLCATSREEMGAGEQYFGPGTRLTVT.

This clonotype was observed a handful of times. This rearrangement joins TRBV6-6 to TRBJ2-7, with a tentative D call TRBD1 (6 bases). Germline lookup yields CDR1 MNHNY and CDR2 SVGAGI (reference sequence). CDR3 length equals 12 residues. V lost 2 bases to trimming and J lost 7 bases, with 9 bases between them. CDR3 loop: CASSYNREEQYF. As DNA, the CDR3 is TGTGCCAGCAGTTACAACAGGGAAGAGCAGTACTTC.

The gene calls are TRBV12-3 or TRBV12-4 and TRBJ2-3; D is possibly TRBD1 (6 bases). The CDR3 loop spans 14 amino acids. The V and J ends lost 7 bases and 3 bases respectively, with 14 bases between them. The CDR3 DNA reads TGTGCCAGCACTGGGGCAGGGGTTACAGATACGCAGTATTTT. The encoded protein is CASTGAGVTDTQYF.

This clonotype was observed a few times. The chain couples TRBV4-3 to TRBJ2-2; D is possibly TRBD2 (6 bases). The V end lost 0 bases, the J end lost 4 bases, and 18 bases lay between the germline ends. This CDR3 has 18 amino acids. Germline lookup yields CDR1 LGHNA and CDR2 YSLEER. In DNA, the CDR3 is TGCGCCAGCAGCCAAGATGGGGCGGGACGGTCGAGCACCGGGGAGCTGTTTTTT. Encoded protein: CASSQDGAGRSSTGELFF.

This clonotype was picked up many times. The chain links TRBV7-2 to TRBJ2-7; 11 nucleotides match TRBD2. Germline V gene sequence: CDR1 SGHTA, CDR2 FQGNSA. The CDR3 consists of 13 residues. With 8 bases clipped from V and 4 bases from J, the junction kept 4 bases outside the gene matches. The CDR3 is CASSGTSGYEQYF. The CDR3 nucleotides are TGTGCCAGCTCCGGGACTAGCGGTTACGAGCAGTACTTC. Filled out from reference TRBV7-2 and TRBJ2-7, the complete variable domain reads GAGVSQSPSNKVTEKGKDVELRCDPISGHTALYWYRQSLGQGLEFLIYFQGNSAPDKSGLPSDRFSAERTGGSVSTLTIQRTQQEDSAVYLCASSGTSGYEQYFGPGTRLTVT.

This clonotype showed up just once. The gene calls are TRBV10-3 and TRBJ1-5; the D gene is possibly TRBD1 (6 bases). V lost 4 bases to trimming and J lost 3 bases, with 13 bases between them. The CDR3 runs to 15 residues. Germline assignment: CDR1 ENHRY and CDR2 SYGVKD. The CDR3 DNA follows: TGTGCCATCAGTGGGGTGGGGGGGCCCAATCAGCCCCAGCATTTT. It translates to CAISGVGGPNQPQHF.

The CDR3, as DNA: TGTGCCAGCAGTCCCCGGGACAGCAATTCACCCCTCCACTTT. Amino acid sequence: CASSPRDSNSPLHF. The chain has TRBV12-3 or TRBV12-4 and TRBJ1-6; 7 bases fit TRBD1. The CDR3 is 14 residues long. V was clipped by 5 bases and J by 7 bases; unmatched bases: 5.

This clonotype was found a few times. This chain links TRBV4-3 with TRBJ1-5; tentatively, D is TRBD1 (5 bases). This CDR3 has 17 amino acids. Germline CDR1 LGHNA, CDR2 YSLEER. The V gene lost 4 bases and the J gene lost 0 bases, with 16 bases spanning the gap. CDR3 coding DNA: TGCGCCAGCAGCCGGGACTTTCTGAGGGATAGCAATCAGCCCCAGCATTTT. This sequence encodes CASSRDFLRDSNQPQHF.

Only a few counts were recorded for this clonotype. This sequence joins TRBV5-1 and TRBJ1-1, with a possible D match to TRBD1 (6 bases). V lost 1 base to trimming and J lost 4 bases, with 17 bases between them. Germline CDR1 and CDR2: SGHRS and YFSETQ. The CDR3 is 16 residues long. The CDR3 here is CASSLSGAGVGTEAFF. As DNA, the CDR3 is TGCGCCAGCAGCTTGTCGGGGGCAGGGGTCGGCACTGAAGCTTTCTTT.

At least ten counts were recorded for this clonotype. This chain uses TRBV5-1 with TRBJ2-5; tentative D call: TRBD1 (5 bases). The CDR3 is made up of 14 amino acids. Between the trimmed V and J ends, which lost 6 bases and 4 bases, there was a span of 16 bases. The germline CDR1 and CDR2 sequences are SGHRS and YFSETQ. The CDR3 protein is CASKGSRGRETQYF. CDR3 bases: TGCGCCAGCAAGGGAAGTAGGGGCCGAGAGACCCAGTACTTC. Combining the CDR3 with reference TRBV5-1 and TRBJ2-5 gives the whole variable domain KAGVTQTPRYLIKTRGQQVTLSCSPISGHRSVSWYQQTPGQGLQFLFEYFSETQRNKGNFPGRFSGRQFSNSRSEMNVSTLELGDSALYLCASKGSRGRETQYFGPGTRLLVL.

The rearrangement joins TRBV9 to TRBJ2-2; 10 bases are shared with TRBD1. Looked up from germline, CDR1 is SGDLS and CDR2 is YYNGEE. The CDR3 length is 16 residues. V gave up 1 base and J gave up 4 bases; unmatched junction bases: 4. CDR3 DNA sequence: TGTGCCAGCAGCGTATACGGGACAGGGGTCACCGGGGAGCTGTTTTTT. Encoded protein: CASSVYGTGVTGELFF.

This rearrangement joins TRBV12-3 or TRBV12-4 to TRBJ1-1; 8 bases align to TRBD1. The CDR3 loop spans 14 amino acids. The V segment lost 5 bases and the J segment 5 bases; nucleotides outside the gene matches: 7. The CDR3 sequence is CASSGTGLITEAFF. CDR3 DNA: TGTGCCAGCAGTGGGACAGGTTTAATTACTGAAGCTTTCTTT.

The chain recombines TRBV2 with TRBJ2-7; tentative D call: TRBD1 (6 bases). V was pared by 7 bases and J by 0 bases, with 16 bases between. This CDR3 contains 15 residues. Germline V gene sequence: CDR1 SNHLY, CDR2 FYNNEI. The CDR3 loop reads CASTSWTAFSYEQYF. The DNA of the CDR3 is TGTGCCAGCACTTCATGGACAGCCTTCTCCTACGAGCAGTACTTC.

The chain recombines TRBV6-1 with TRBJ1-5; TRBD1 is a possible D gene (5 bases). In germline, CDR1 is MNHNS, CDR2 SASEGT. V gave up 4 bases and J gave up 1 base, with 14 bases separating them. This CDR3 spans 16 amino acids. CDR3 loop: CASSGGSGASNQPQHF. In DNA, the CDR3 is TGTGCCAGCAGTGGTGGTAGCGGGGCAAGCAATCAGCCCCAGCATTTT.

V gene TRBV5-6 combines with J gene TRBJ1-1; a weak D match, TRBD1 (6 bases). V lost 4 bases to trimming and J lost 5 bases, with 15 bases between them. CDR3 length equals 14 residues. Germline CDR1 reads SGHDT; CDR2 reads YYEEEE. Written as DNA, the CDR3 is TGTGCCAGCAGCGCGGACAGTGTGGGTACTGAAGCTTTCTTT. Its protein product is CASSADSVGTEAFF. The full variable domain, in which reference TRBV5-6 and TRBJ1-1 provide the parts outside the CDR3, is DAGVTQSPTHLIKTRGQQVTLRCSPKSGHDTVSWYQQALGQGPQFIFQYYEEEERQRGNFPDRFSGHQFPNYSSELNVNALLLGDSALYLCASSADSVGTEAFFGQGTRLTVV.

J is TRBJ1-1 and V is TRBV29-1, with D possibly being TRBD1 (5 bases). The V end lost 3 bases, the J end lost 2 bases, and 16 bases lay between the germline ends. Per germline, CDR1 SQVTM and CDR2 ANQGSEA. This CDR3 region has 15 residues. CDR3 region: CSVERDGIHNTEAFF. The CDR3 region has the DNA TGCAGCGTTGAGAGGGACGGAATCCATAACACTGAAGCTTTCTTT. Looking up the rest from reference TRBV29-1 and TRBJ1-1 gives the full variable domain: SAVISQKPSRDICQRGTSLTIQCQVDSQVTMMFWYRQQPGQSLTLIATANQGSEATYESGFVIDKFPISRPNLTFSTLTVSNMSPEDSSIYLCSVERDGIHNTEAFFGQGTRLTVV.

The V gene is TRBV11-3, the J gene TRBJ1-1; 11 bases map to TRBD1. The CDR3 length is 14 residues. The V gene's germline CDR1 is SGHNT and CDR2 YENEEA. With 5 bases clipped from V and 3 bases from J, the junction kept 2 bases outside the gene matches. The CDR3 sequence is CASSGDRGYTEAFF. CDR3 nucleotides: TGTGCCAGCAGCGGGGACAGGGGGTACACTGAAGCTTTCTTT.

Turning to this clonotype: This could be a read error, since a much larger clone is one nucleotide away. The chain carries TRBV7-2 and TRBJ2-1, with TRBD1 as a possible D gene (5 bases). The CDR3 runs 13 residues. Trimming took off 5 bases at V and 3 bases at J, with 8 bases between the two ends. The V gene's germline CDR1 is SGHTA and CDR2 FQGNSA. CDR3 in amino acids: CASSIDSYNEQFF. CDR3 in DNA: TGTGCCAGCAGCATCGACAGCTACAATGAGCAGTTCTTC.

This clonotype was counted a few times. The chain employs TRBV15 and TRBJ2-3; D is ambiguous. Per the germline V gene, CDR1 is LNHNV and CDR2 is YYDKDF (reference sequence). Trimming took 0 bases from V and 1 from J, leaving 11 bases between them. The CDR3 covers 16 residues. CDR3 region: CATSREAGVGTDTQYF. The CDR3, as DNA: TGTGCCACCAGCAGAGAGGCAGGTGTGGGCACAGATACGCAGTATTTT.

The chain has TRBV6-2 or TRBV6-3 and TRBJ2-7; 9 bases are a match to TRBD1. Germline loops: CDR1 MNHEY, CDR2 SVGEGT. With V trimmed by 7 bases and J by 5 bases, 6 bases remained unmatched. The CDR3 sequence is 13 residues long. The CDR3 here is CASKGQGIHEQYF. The CDR3 region has the DNA TGTGCCAGCAAAGGACAGGGGATCCACGAGCAGTACTTC.

This chain links TRBV20-1 with TRBJ2-1; D may be TRBD2 (7 bases). V lost 1 base and J lost 8, with 21 bases in between. This CDR3 has 16 amino acids. Germline loops: CDR1 DFQATT, CDR2 SNEGSKA (reference sequence). CDR3 in DNA: TGCAGTGCTAGAGCTAGAATAGGGGGGGACGTGGATGAGCAGTTCTTC. Its translation is CSARARIGGDVDEQFF.

The chain couples TRBV7-3 to TRBJ2-1; 7 bases map to TRBD1. Germline V lookup: CDR1 SGHTA, CDR2 FQGTGA. The junction had 5 bases not matched to a gene; V was cut back by 2 bases and J by 1 base. The CDR3 consists of 16 residues. CDR3 coding DNA: TGTGCCAGCAGCTTATCGGGACAGAGGTCCTACAATGAGCAGTTCTTC. It codes for CASSLSGQRSYNEQFF.

In this sample, this clonotype turned up a few times. CDR3 in DNA: TGTGCCAGCCAAGGACGGGTCTCCTACGAGCAGTACTTC. Translation gives CASQGRVSYEQYF. The chain employs TRBV12-3 or TRBV12-4 and TRBJ2-7, with unresolved D. The CDR3 has 13 residues. Trimming cost V 8 bases and J 0 bases, with 11 bases left between them.